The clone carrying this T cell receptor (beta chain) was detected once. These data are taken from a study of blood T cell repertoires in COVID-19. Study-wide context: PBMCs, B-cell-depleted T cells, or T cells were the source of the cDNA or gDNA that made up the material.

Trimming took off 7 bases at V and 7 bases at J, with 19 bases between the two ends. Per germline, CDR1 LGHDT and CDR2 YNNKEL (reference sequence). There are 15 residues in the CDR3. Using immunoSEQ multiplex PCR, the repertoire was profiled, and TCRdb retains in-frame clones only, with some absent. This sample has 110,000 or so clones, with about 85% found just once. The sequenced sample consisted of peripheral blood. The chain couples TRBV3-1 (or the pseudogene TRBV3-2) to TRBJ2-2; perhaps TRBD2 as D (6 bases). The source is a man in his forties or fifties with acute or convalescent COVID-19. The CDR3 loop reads CASTEWGERGGELFF. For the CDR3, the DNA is TGTGCCAGCACCGAATGGGGGGAACGAGGCGGGGAGCTGTTTTTT.